This T cell receptor beta chain was observed in a study of preoperative IRX-2 immunotherapy in early breast cancer. A single count supports this clone. This specimen includes other DNA sequences encoding the same CDR3. This CDR3 is built from 13 residues. Trimming took off 4 bases at V and 2 bases at J, with 8 bases between the two ends. Looked up from germline, CDR1 is GTSNPN and CDR2 is SVGIG (reference sequence). The treatment here: preoperative locoregional IRX-2 cytokine immunotherapy. Samples came from a phase Ib trial of preoperative locoregional IRX-2 cytokine immunotherapy. Repertoires were generated with immunoSEQ multiplex PCR, while TCRdb's copy carries only in-frame clones and drops some. The table lists approximately 100,000 clones, 86% of them singletons, with approximately 2% in the top ten.

The TCR was taken from a human donor with breast cancer. V and J are TRBV30 and TRBJ1-4; maybe TRBD1 (5 bases). The material was tumor tissue, obtained after IRX-2 immunotherapy. The CDR3 DNA is TGTGCCTGGACCCAGGGTACTAATGAAAAACTGTTTTTT. As protein: CAWTQGTNEKLFF. Based on the CDR3 plus reference TRBV30 and TRBJ1-4, the full variable domain is SQTIHQWPATLVQPVGSPLSLECTVEGTSNPNLYWYRQAAGRGLQLLFYSVGIGQISSEVPQNLSASRPQDRQFILSSKKLLLSDSGFYLCAWTQGTNEKLFFGSGTQLSVL.